Each of the 23 T cell receptor beta chains below was sequenced from the same sample in a study of T cell repertoires in aging, cancer and after chemotherapy. The template was genomic DNA from peripheral blood, not RNA. Rearranged V-D-J TRB sequences were amplified with a mixed TRB-A/B primer pool. From the multiplex PCR reads, TCRdb called clonotypes with MiXCR, one entry per CDR3 protein. The sample contains almost 700 distinct CDR3 sequences, 22% of which appear only once. Material: blood. The receptors originated from a human donor with a solid tumor.

This clonotype was recorded a few times. The CDR3 sequence: CASKRERGAGELFF. The CDR3 DNA follows: TGCGCCAGCAAGCGGGAGCGGGGTGCCGGGGAGCTGTTTTTT. The gene calls are TRBV10-2 and TRBJ2-2, with 8 bases that match TRBD2. Germline V gene lookup returns CDR1 WSHSY and CDR2 SAAADI. This CDR3 has 14 residues. With V trimmed by 7 bases and J by 6 bases, 7 bases remained unmatched.

This clonotype rates as large. V usage is TRBV12-3 or TRBV12-4 and J usage is TRBJ2-6; 7 bases agree with TRBD1. V lost 1 base to trimming and J lost 3 bases; unmatched junction nucleotides: 6. The CDR3 loop spans 17 amino acids. In DNA form, the CDR3 reads TGTGCCAGCAGTTTAGAGACAGGGCTAGGTGGGGCCAACGTCCTGACTTTC. The encoded protein is CASSLETGLGGANVLTF.

This chain connects TRBV10-3 to TRBJ2-5; 9 bases agree with TRBD2. Trimming cost V 8 bases and J 1 base; bases outside gene matches: 11. The CDR3 has 16 amino acids. The germline V gene has CDR1 ENHRY and CDR2 SYGVKD. This chain's CDR3 is CAIGNYAGGFQETQYF. The CDR3 coding sequence is TGTGCCATCGGTAACTACGCGGGGGGGTTCCAAGAGACCCAGTACTTC.

J is TRBJ1-1 and V is TRBV5-1; D call uncertain. Trimming cost V 3 bases and J 5 bases, with 17 bases left between them. Germline assignment: CDR1 SGHRS and CDR2 YFSETQ. There are 15 residues in the CDR3. The chain's CDR3 is CASSSEGRYWTEAFF. The CDR3 DNA sequence: TGCGCCAGCAGCTCGGAGGGCCGGTATTGGACTGAAGCTTTCTTT.

The chain has TRBV7-2 and TRBJ2-3; the D gene is possibly TRBD1 (5 bases). Germline CDR1 and CDR2: SGHTA and FQGNSA. The CDR3 sequence is 13 residues long. Trimming pared 5 bases from V and 1 base from J, leaving 7 bases between. The CDR3 nucleotides read TGTGCCAGCAGCCCGACAGGCACAGATACGCAGTATTTT. Its protein is CASSPTGTDTQYF.

This clonotype qualifies as large (0.1 to 1%). The CDR3 reads CASSIGQTNTEAFF. CDR3 in DNA: TGTGCCAGTAGTATAGGCCAAACAAACACTGAAGCTTTCTTT. The V and J genes are TRBV19 and TRBJ1-1; D unresolved. In germline, CDR1 is LNHDA, CDR2 SQIVND (reference sequence). Trimming took off 1 base at V and 2 bases at J, with 8 bases between the two ends. This CDR3 has 14 amino acids. Supplemented by reference TRBV19 and TRBJ1-1, the full variable domain reads DGGITQSPKYLFRKEGQNVTLSCEQNLNHDAMYWYRQDPGQGLRLIYYSQIVNDFQKGDIAEGYSVSREKKESFPLTVTSAQKNPTAFYLCASSIGQTNTEAFFGQGTRLTVV.

In regard to this clonotype: A much more abundant neighbour one base away suggests this may be a read error. This chain links TRBV7-9 with TRBJ2-5, with D possibly being TRBD2 (6 bases). The germline V gene encodes CDR1 SEHNR and CDR2 FQNEAQ (reference sequence). V was trimmed by 5 bases and J by 5 bases, leaving 15 bases between them. This CDR3 is 14 amino acids long. The CDR3 sequence is CASSHGTAWETQYF. CDR3 nucleotide sequence: TGTGCCAGCAGCCACGGGACTGCCTGGGAGACCCAGTACTTC.

In its sample, this clonotype is large. This chain connects TRBV19 to TRBJ2-2, with D uncertain. The CDR3 is 11 residues long. The V gene lost 2 bases and the J gene lost 15 bases, with 10 bases spanning the gap. Germline lookup yields CDR1 LNHDA and CDR2 SQIVND (reference sequence). In DNA, the CDR3 is TGTGCCAGTAGTATACGTAGTTGGTTGTTTTTT. The encoded protein is CASSIRSWLFF.

This chain uses TRBV7-2 with TRBJ1-2; D ambiguous. Trimming left V 5 bases short and J 0 bases short, with 16 bases between. Germline-derived CDR1 and CDR2 are SGHTA and FQGNSA. The CDR3 extends over 16 amino acids. The CDR3 DNA follows: TGTGCCAGCAGCCCGTCGGGATGGTGGGCTAACTATGGCTACACCTTC. This sequence encodes CASSPSGWWANYGYTF.

By its share, this clonotype is large. V gene TRBV7-6 combines with J gene TRBJ2-6; D possibly corresponds to TRBD2 (5 bases). The CDR3 consists of 16 residues. Germline CDR1 and CDR2: SGHVS and FNYEAQ. The ends were cut back, 4 bases at V and 0 bases at J, with 10 bases in the middle. CDR3 loop: CASSSGVYSGANVLTF. The CDR3 DNA reads as TGTGCCAGCAGCTCCGGGGTCTACTCTGGGGCCAACGTCCTGACTTTC.

This clonotype occurred a few times. This chain links TRBV18 with TRBJ2-2, with D perhaps matching TRBD2 (5 bases). The CDR3 totals 16 residues. Trimming left V 1 base short and J 4 bases short, with 13 bases between. Germline-derived CDR1 and CDR2 are KGHSH and LQKENI. The CDR3 loop reads CASSPRWELSTGELFF. CDR3 sequence (DNA): TGTGCCAGCTCACCACGATGGGAGTTGAGCACCGGGGAGCTGTTTTTT. The full variable domain, completed using reference TRBV18 and TRBJ2-2, is NAGVMQNPRHLVRRRGQEARLRCSPMKGHSHVYWYRQLPEEGLKFMVYLQKENIIDESGMPKERFSAEFPKEGPSILRIQQVVRGDSAAYFCASSPRWELSTGELFFGEGSRLTVL.

This clonotype has only a few counts. This chain connects TRBV15 to TRBJ2-1; 8 bases agree with TRBD2. J was trimmed by 7 bases and V by 2 bases; bases with no gene match: 7. Germline assignment: CDR1 LNHNV and CDR2 YYDKDF (reference sequence). The CDR3 contains 15 residues. The CDR3 spells CATSRSGGPWNEQFF. In DNA, the CDR3 is TGTGCCACCAGCAGATCGGGGGGGCCGTGGAATGAGCAGTTCTTC.

This chain joins TRBV5-1 and TRBJ2-7; D possibly corresponds to TRBD1 (5 bases). The V and J ends lost 4 bases and 1 base respectively, with 12 bases between them. Germline lookup yields CDR1 SGHRS and CDR2 YFSETQ. The CDR3 has 14 amino acids. The CDR3 sequence is CASSPTASSYEQYF. In nucleotides, the CDR3 is TGCGCCAGCAGCCCGACAGCGTCTTCCTACGAGCAGTACTTC.

The chain joins TRBV12-3 or TRBV12-4 to TRBJ1-2; TRBD1 matches 8 bases. Trimming removed 1 base from V and 6 bases from J; junction bases left unmatched: 4. This CDR3 has 14 amino acids. CDR3 loop: CASSLDRGKNGYTF. CDR3 DNA sequence: TGTGCCAGCAGTTTAGACAGGGGGAAAAATGGCTACACCTTC.

This chain connects TRBV6-5 to TRBJ2-3, with 14 bases aligning to TRBD2. The V and J ends lost 5 bases and 1 base, in that order; junction bases with no gene match: 17. The CDR3 has 21 residues. Germline assignment: CDR1 MNHEY and CDR2 SVGAGI. This CDR3 is CASSAPRRLAGGLYGTDTQYF. The DNA for the CDR3 is TGTGCCAGCAGTGCCCCCCGCCGACTAGCGGGGGGGCTTTATGGCACAGATACGCAGTATTTT.

This clonotype is large. This chain links TRBV7-2 with TRBJ1-2, with D possibly being TRBD1 (5 bases). This CDR3 is 13 amino acids long. The V end was cut by 7 bases, the J end by 6 bases, with 15 bases between. The germline CDR1 and CDR2 sequences are SGHTA and FQGNSA. The CDR3 is CASTERGVDGYTF. DNA for the CDR3: TGTGCCAGCACCGAGCGGGGGGTGGATGGCTACACCTTC. Complete variable domain (other parts from reference TRBV7-2 and TRBJ1-2): GAGVSQSPSNKVTEKGKDVELRCDPISGHTALYWYRQSLGQGLEFLIYFQGNSAPDKSGLPSDRFSAERTGGSVSTLTIQRTQQEDSAVYLCASTERGVDGYTFGSGTRLTVV.

The rearrangement links TRBV5-1 to TRBJ1-6, with 8 bases lining up with TRBD1. The CDR3 is 14 amino acids. J gave up 8 bases and V 7 bases, and 8 bases lay outside the gene matches. Germline CDR1 and CDR2: SGHRS and YFSETQ. The CDR3 region is CASPGQGADSPLHF. The CDR3 region has the DNA TGCGCCAGCCCCGGACAGGGAGCTGATTCACCCCTCCACTTT.

This clonotype was counted only a few times. As DNA, the CDR3 is TGCAGCGCCCGGGGGACACAAGAGACCCAGTACTTC. This codes for CSARGTQETQYF. V and J are TRBV29-1 and TRBJ2-5, with D perhaps matching TRBD1 or TRBD2 (6 bases each). CDR3 length equals 12 residues. Germline V gene sequence: CDR1 SQVTM, CDR2 ANQGSEA. The V end lost 7 bases, the J end lost 2 bases, and 11 bases lay between the germline ends.

This clonotype rates as medium-sized. The J gene is TRBJ1-5, the V gene TRBV6-1; 7 bases line up with TRBD1. CDR3 size: 15 residues. The germline V gene has CDR1 MNHNS and CDR2 SASEGT. J gave up 2 bases and V 7 bases, and 8 bases lay outside the gene matches. The CDR3 protein is CASNPTGAGNQPQHF. The CDR3 region has the DNA TGTGCCAGCAACCCAACAGGGGCGGGCAATCAGCCCCAGCATTTT.

This clonotype was found a few times. The J gene is TRBJ1-4, the V gene TRBV6-5; D is unresolved. With 7 bases removed from V and 3 bases from J, the gap between germline ends came to 12 bases. Germline CDR1 reads MNHEY; CDR2 reads SVGAGI. CDR3 length: 14 residues. The CDR3 region has the DNA TGTGCCAGCAACAAAGAAACCTCTAATGAAAAACTGTTTTTT. Translating gives CASNKETSNEKLFF.

This clonotype is labeled as large (0.1 to 1%). This chain connects TRBV5-5 to TRBJ2-7; D is possibly TRBD2 (7 bases). Trimming took 4 bases from V and 2 from J, leaving 16 bases between them. The CDR3 runs 15 residues. Germline assignment: CDR1 SGHKS and CDR2 YYEKEE (reference sequence). Here the CDR3 reads CASSRYAGAAYEQYF. Written as DNA, the CDR3 is TGTGCCAGCAGCCGCTATGCGGGGGCCGCCTACGAGCAGTACTTC. The complete variable domain, with remaining parts taken from reference TRBV5-5 and TRBJ2-7, reads DAGVTQSPTHLIKTRGQQVTLRCSPISGHKSVSWYQQVLGQGPQFIFQYYEKEERGRGNFPDRFSARQFPNYSSELNVNALLLGDSALYLCASSRYAGAAYEQYFGPGTRLTVT.

By share, this clonotype counts as large. V is TRBV10-3 and J is TRBJ2-7, with D possibly TRBD2 on 6 matching bases. The CDR3 runs 15 residues. V was cut by 3 bases and J by 7 bases, with 19 bases left in between. Looked up from germline, CDR1 is ENHRY and CDR2 is SYGVKD. The CDR3 here is CAISDVGRGTLEQYF. The CDR3, as DNA: TGTGCCATCAGTGATGTTGGGCGGGGAACCTTGGAGCAGTACTTC.

This clonotype is medium-sized within its sample. The chain couples TRBV12-3 or TRBV12-4 to TRBJ1-3, with D maybe TRBD1 (6 bases). V was shortened by 5 bases and J by 0 bases, with 17 bases between the two germline ends. CDR3 length equals 17 residues. CDR3 DNA sequence: TGTGCCAGCAGTCCGCCCCAGACAGGACTCTCTGGAAACACCATATATTTT. It encodes CASSPPQTGLSGNTIYF.